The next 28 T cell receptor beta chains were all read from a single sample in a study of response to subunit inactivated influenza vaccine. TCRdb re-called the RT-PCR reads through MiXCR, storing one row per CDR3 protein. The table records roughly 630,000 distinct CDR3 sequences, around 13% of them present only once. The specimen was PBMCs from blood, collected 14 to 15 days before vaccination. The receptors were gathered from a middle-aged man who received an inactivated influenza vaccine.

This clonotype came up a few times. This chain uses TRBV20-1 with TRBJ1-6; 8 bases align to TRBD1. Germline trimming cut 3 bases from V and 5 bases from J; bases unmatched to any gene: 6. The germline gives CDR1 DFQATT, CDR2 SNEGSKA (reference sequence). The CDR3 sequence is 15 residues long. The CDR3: CSASLTGGHNSPLHF. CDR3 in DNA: TGCAGTGCTAGCCTTACAGGGGGTCATAATTCACCCCTCCACTTT.

CDR3: CASSRIGTSGSSYEQYF. For the CDR3, the DNA is TGTGCCAGCAGTCGGATCGGGACTAGCGGGAGTTCCTACGAGCAGTACTTC. This chain uses TRBV6-4 with TRBJ2-7; 14 bases map to TRBD2. The V gene end was trimmed by 5 bases and the J gene end by 1 base; junction bases not matched to a gene: 7. This CDR3 comprises 17 residues. From germline, CDR1 is MRHNA and CDR2 SNTAGT.

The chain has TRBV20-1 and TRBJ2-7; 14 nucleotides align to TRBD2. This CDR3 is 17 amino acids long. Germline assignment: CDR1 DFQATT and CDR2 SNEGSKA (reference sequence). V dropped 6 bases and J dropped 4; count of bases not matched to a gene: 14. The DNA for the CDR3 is TGCAGTGCGGCGGGACCGACTAGCGGGAGGGCCTTATACGAGCAGTACTTC. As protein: CSAAGPTSGRALYEQYF.

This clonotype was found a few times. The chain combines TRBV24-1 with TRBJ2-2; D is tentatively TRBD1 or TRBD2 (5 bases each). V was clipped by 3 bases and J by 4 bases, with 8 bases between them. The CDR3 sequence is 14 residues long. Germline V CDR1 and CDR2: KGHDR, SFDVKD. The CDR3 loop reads CATSDPGTTGELFF. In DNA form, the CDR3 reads TGTGCCACCAGTGATCCCGGGACCACCGGGGAGCTGTTTTTT.

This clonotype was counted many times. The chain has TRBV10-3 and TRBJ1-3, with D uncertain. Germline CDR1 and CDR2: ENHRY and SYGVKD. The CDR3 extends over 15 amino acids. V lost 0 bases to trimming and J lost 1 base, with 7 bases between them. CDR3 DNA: TGTGCCATCAGTGAGTCGAGTCTGTCTGGAAACACCATATATTTT. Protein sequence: CAISESSLSGNTIYF.

CDR3 DNA: TGTGCCATCAGTGACCCCCGGGGGGTTGTCGGAAACACCATATATTTT. Protein product: CAISDPRGVVGNTIYF. The chain links TRBV10-3 to TRBJ1-3, with D maybe TRBD1 (5 bases). V lost 3 bases and J lost 4, with 16 bases in between. The CDR3 totals 16 residues. Germline CDR1 ENHRY, CDR2 SYGVKD.

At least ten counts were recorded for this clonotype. CDR3 sequence: CASSERDRAYEQYF. The CDR3 nucleotides are TGTGCCAGCAGCGAGAGGGACAGAGCCTACGAGCAGTACTTC. The rearrangement uses TRBV9 and TRBJ2-7; 7 bases align to TRBD1. J lost 2 bases, V lost 3 bases, and 5 bases had no gene match. Germline lookup yields CDR1 SGDLS and CDR2 YYNGEE. The CDR3 totals 14 residues.

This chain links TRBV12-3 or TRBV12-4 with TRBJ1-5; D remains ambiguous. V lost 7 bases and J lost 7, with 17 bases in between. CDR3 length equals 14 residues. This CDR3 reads CASNAVGLAQPQHF. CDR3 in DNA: TGTGCCAGCAATGCAGTGGGTCTCGCCCAGCCCCAGCATTTT.

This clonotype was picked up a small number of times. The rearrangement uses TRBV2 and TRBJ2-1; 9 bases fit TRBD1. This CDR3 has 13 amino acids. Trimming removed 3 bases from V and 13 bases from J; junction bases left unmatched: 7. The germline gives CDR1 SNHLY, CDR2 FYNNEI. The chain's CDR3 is CASSEDRGREQFF. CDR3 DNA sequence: TGTGCCAGCAGTGAGGACAGGGGACGGGAACAGTTCTTC.

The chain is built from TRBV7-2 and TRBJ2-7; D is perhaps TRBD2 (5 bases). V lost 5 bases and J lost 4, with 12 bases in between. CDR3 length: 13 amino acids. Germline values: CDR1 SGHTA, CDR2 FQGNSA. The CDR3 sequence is CASSNSWRYEQYF. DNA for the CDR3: TGTGCCAGCAGCAACAGCTGGAGGTACGAGCAGTACTTC.

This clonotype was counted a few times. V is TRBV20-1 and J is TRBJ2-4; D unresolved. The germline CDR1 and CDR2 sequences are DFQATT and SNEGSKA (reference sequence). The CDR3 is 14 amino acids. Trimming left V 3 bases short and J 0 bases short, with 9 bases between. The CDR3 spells CSASDPLAKNIQYF. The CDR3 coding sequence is TGCAGTGCTAGCGACCCTCTAGCCAAAAACATTCAGTACTTC.

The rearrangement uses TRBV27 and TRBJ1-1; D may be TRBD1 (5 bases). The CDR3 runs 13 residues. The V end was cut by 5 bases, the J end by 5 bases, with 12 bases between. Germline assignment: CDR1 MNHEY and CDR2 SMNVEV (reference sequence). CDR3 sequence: CASSINSGTEAFF. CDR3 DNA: TGTGCCAGCAGTATCAATTCAGGGACTGAAGCTTTCTTT.

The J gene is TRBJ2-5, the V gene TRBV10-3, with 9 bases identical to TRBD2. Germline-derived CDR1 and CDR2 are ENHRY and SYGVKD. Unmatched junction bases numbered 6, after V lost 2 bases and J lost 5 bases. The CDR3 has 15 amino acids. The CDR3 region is CAISEGVAGGETQYF. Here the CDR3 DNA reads TGTGCCATCAGTGAGGGCGTGGCGGGAGGGGAGACCCAGTACTTC.

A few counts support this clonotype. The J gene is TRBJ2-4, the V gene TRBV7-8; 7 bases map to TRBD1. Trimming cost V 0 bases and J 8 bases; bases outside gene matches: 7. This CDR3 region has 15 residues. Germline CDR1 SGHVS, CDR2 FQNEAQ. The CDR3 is CASSLAGQGTDIQYF. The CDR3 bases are TGTGCCAGCAGCTTAGCTGGTCAGGGGACAGACATTCAGTACTTC.

The CDR3 DNA sequence: TGCGCCAGCAGCCAAGTTGGTTCCCACTCTGGAAACACCATATATTTT. Amino acid sequence: CASSQVGSHSGNTIYF. The chain employs TRBV4-1 and TRBJ1-3; D gene ambiguous. Germline CDR1 MGHRA, CDR2 YSYEKL. V was cut by 1 base and J by 0 bases, with 10 bases left in between. The CDR3 spans 16 residues.

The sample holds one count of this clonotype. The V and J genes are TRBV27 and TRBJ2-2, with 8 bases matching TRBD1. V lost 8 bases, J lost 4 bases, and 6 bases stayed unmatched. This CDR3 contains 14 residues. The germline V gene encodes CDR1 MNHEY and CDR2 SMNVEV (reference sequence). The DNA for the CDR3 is TGTGCCAGCCGGGGACAGGCAGTCACCGGGGAGCTGTTTTTT. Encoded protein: CASRGQAVTGELFF.

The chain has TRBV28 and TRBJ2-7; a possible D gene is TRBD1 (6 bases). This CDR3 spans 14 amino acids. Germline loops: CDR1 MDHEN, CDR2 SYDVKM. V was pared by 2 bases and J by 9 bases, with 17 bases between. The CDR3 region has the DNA TGTGCCAGCAGTTTACTCGGGACACCTCAGGGGCAGTACTTC. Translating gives CASSLLGTPQGQYF.

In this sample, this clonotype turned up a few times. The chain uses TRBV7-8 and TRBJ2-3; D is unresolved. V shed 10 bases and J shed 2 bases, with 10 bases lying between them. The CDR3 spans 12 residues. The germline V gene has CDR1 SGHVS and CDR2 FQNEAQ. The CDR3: CATSHLTDTQYF. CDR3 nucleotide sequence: TGTGCCACCTCCCACCTCACAGATACGCAGTATTTT.

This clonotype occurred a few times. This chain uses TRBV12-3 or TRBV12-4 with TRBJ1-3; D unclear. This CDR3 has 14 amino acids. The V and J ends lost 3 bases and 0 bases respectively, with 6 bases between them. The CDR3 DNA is TGTGCCAGCAGTTTTGGACGCTCTGGAAACACCATATATTTT. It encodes CASSFGRSGNTIYF.

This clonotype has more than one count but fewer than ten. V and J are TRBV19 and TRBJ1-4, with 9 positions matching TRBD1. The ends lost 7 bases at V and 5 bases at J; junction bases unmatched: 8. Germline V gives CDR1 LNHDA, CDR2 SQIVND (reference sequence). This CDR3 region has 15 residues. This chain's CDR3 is CASTLRQGVNEKLFF. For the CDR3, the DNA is TGTGCCAGTACCCTAAGACAGGGGGTGAATGAAAAACTGTTTTTT. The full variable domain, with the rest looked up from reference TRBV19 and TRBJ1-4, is DGGITQSPKYLFRKEGQNVTLSCEQNLNHDAMYWYRQDPGQGLRLIYYSQIVNDFQKGDIAEGYSVSREKKESFPLTVTSAQKNPTAFYLCASTLRQGVNEKLFFGSGTQLSVL.

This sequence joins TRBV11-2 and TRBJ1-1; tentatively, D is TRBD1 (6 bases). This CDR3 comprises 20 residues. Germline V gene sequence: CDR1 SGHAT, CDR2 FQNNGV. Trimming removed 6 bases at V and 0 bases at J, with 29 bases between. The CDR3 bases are TGTGCCAGCAGTCTTCTAAGCAGCTTTCCCCTCCAGGGGATGAACACTGAAGCTTTCTTT. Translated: CASSLLSSFPLQGMNTEAFF. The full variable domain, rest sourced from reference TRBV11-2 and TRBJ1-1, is EAGVAQSPRYKIIEKRQSVAFWCNPISGHATLYWYQQILGQGPKLLIQFQNNGVVDDSQLPKDRFSAERLKGVDSTLKIQPAKLEDSAVYLCASSLLSSFPLQGMNTEAFFGQGTRLTVV.

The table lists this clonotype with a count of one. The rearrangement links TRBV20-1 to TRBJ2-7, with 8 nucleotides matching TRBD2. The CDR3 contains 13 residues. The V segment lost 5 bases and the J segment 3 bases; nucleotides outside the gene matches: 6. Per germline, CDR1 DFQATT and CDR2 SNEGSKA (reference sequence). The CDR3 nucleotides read TGCAGTGCTGTCAATAGCGGGAACTACGAGCAGTACTTC. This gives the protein CSAVNSGNYEQYF.

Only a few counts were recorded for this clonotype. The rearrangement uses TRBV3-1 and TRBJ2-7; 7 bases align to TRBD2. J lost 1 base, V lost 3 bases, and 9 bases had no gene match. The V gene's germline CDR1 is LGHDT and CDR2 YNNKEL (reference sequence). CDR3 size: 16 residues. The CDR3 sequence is CASSQGSGVLSYEQYF. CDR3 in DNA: TGTGCCAGCAGCCAGGGAAGCGGGGTATTATCCTACGAGCAGTACTTC.

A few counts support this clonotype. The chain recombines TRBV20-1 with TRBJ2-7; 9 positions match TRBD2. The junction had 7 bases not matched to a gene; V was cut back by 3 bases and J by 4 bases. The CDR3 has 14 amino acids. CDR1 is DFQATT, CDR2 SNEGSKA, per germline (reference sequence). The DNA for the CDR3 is TGCAGTGCTAGTCTCGTAGCGGGAGCTTACGAGCAGTACTTC. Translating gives CSASLVAGAYEQYF.

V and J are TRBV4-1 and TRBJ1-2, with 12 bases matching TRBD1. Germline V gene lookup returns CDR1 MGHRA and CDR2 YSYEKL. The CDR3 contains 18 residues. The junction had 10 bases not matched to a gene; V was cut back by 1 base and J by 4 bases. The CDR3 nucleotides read TGCGCCAGCAGCCAAGGGCGGGGACAGGGGGCTCTGCTCTATGGCTACACCTTC. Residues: CASSQGRGQGALLYGYTF.

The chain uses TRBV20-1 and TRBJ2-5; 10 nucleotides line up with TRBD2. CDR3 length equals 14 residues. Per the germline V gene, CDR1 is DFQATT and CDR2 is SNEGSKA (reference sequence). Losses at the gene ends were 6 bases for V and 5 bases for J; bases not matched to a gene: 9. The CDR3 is CSAQVASGSETQYF. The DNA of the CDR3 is TGCAGTGCCCAGGTGGCTAGCGGGAGTGAGACCCAGTACTTC.

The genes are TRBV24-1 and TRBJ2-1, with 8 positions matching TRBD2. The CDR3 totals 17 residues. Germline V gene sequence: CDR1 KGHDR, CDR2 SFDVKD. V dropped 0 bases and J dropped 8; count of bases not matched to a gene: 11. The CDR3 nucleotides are TGTGCCACCAGTGATTTGCCCCGGGGTAGCGGGAAGGATGAGCAGTTCTTC. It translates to CATSDLPRGSGKDEQFF.

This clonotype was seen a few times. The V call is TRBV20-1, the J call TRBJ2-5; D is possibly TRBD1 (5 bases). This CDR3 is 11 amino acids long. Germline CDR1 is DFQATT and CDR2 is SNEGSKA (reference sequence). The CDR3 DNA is TGCACCGGACATCTCGGGGAGACCCAGTACTTC. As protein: CTGHLGETQYF.